This TCR beta chain was profiled in a study of low-dose radiotherapy and immunotherapy resistance in tumors. TRAV- and TRBV-specific primers were used for first-strand cDNA, which covered alpha and beta chains. The TCRs were subjected to amplification over about 19 PCR cycles employing a constant-region primer in conjunction with a V-primer adapter. TCRdb recomputed calls from the reads with MiXCR, one row per CDR3 protein. The table includes roughly 8,000 distinct CDR3 sequences, roughly 57% detected once. Deletions cut 2 bases from V and 5 bases from J, with 10 bases between. CDR3 length: 13 residues. Germline loops: CDR1 LGHNA, CDR2 YSLEER. As their treatment, donors received nivolumab, ipilimumab, aspirin, low-dose cyclophosphamide and low-dose radiotherapy.

This receptor was obtained from a human donor with advanced metastatic prostate, ovarian, gallbladder or colorectal cancer (not recorded which). This table probably holds off-target reads from a library built for another chain. The J gene is TRBJ2-7, the V gene TRBV4-3; D could derive from TRBD1 or TRBD2 (6 bases each). The CDR3 reads CASSQPGADEQYF. The CDR3 bases are TGCGCCAGCAGCCAACCGGGGGCAGACGAGCAGTACTTC.